The 16 T cell receptor beta chains presented below share a single source sample, sequenced in a study of blood T cell repertoires in COVID-19. The method was immunoSEQ multiplex PCR; TCRdb's version includes in-frame clones alone and lacks a portion of them. The sample lists fewer than 85,000 clones, 70% to 90% occurring once. The sample was peripheral blood. Receptor source: a woman aged 80 or older with active or convalescent COVID-19.

Remarks on this clone: The junction shows a germline mismatch at one end, possibly a read error. V gene TRBV3-1 (or the pseudogene TRBV3-2) combines with J gene TRBJ2-4, with TRBD1 matching 8 bases. The CDR3 spans 13 residues. Per germline, CDR1 LGHDT and CDR2 YNNKEL (reference sequence). The DNA of the CDR3 is TGTGCCAGCAGCCAAGACTACACAGGGGGACGGCTCTTC. This encodes CASSQDYTGGRLF.

The chain is built from TRBV11-2 and TRBJ1-3; 7 positions match TRBD1. V dropped 4 bases and J dropped 11; count of bases not matched to a gene: 8. The length of the CDR3 is 13 residues. CDR1 is SGHAT and CDR2 is FQNNGV in the germline V gene. The chain's CDR3 is CASSSGTVRSIYF. The CDR3 region has the DNA TGTGCCAGCAGCTCAGGGACAGTGCGATCCATATATTTT.

V usage is TRBV6-1 and J usage is TRBJ2-3, with TRBD2 matching 8 bases. Per germline, CDR1 MNHNS and CDR2 SASEGT. CDR3 size: 17 residues. V gave up 3 bases and J gave up 10 bases; unmatched junction bases: 18. Here the CDR3 reads CASSDLPGTSGQIAQYF. CDR3 DNA: TGTGCCAGCAGTGACCTCCCGGGAACTAGCGGACAGATAGCGCAGTATTTT.

The chain's CDR3 is CASSFLGTGQGEQYF. The DNA for the CDR3 is TGTGCCAGCAGTTTTTTGGGGACAGGGCAGGGCGAGCAGTACTTC. The V call is TRBV28, the J call TRBJ2-7; 9 bases are shared with TRBD1. The germline gives CDR1 MDHEN, CDR2 SYDVKM. The CDR3 is made up of 15 amino acids. The junction had 9 bases not matched to a gene; V was cut back by 3 bases and J by 6 bases.

The V call is TRBV23-1, the J call TRBJ1-6, with a possible D match to TRBD1 (6 bases). TRBV23-1 belongs to the ORF category, with a function that is uncertain. The CDR3 extends over 14 amino acids. Trimming pared 4 bases from V and 11 bases from J, leaving 15 bases between. The CDR3 here is CASSPRQGHAPLHF. The CDR3 coding sequence is TGCGCCAGCAGTCCCCGGCAGGGGCACGCACCCCTCCACTTT.

This clone has just one count. The chain is built from TRBV12-5 and TRBJ2-3; 16 nucleotides match TRBD2. CDR1 and CDR2 (germline): LGHNT, FRNRAP. V lost 7 bases and J lost 1; bases outside the gene matches: 8. The CDR3 extends over 18 amino acids. CDR3 DNA sequence: TGTGCTAGTGCCCCGGGACTAGCGGGGGGGCTTGGCACAGATACGCAGTATTTT. Amino acid sequence: CASAPGLAGGLGTDTQYF.

The CDR3 protein is CASSFWQDTGELFF. CDR3 sequence (DNA): TGTGCCAGCAGTTTCTGGCAGGACACCGGGGAGCTGTTTTTT. The genes are TRBV28 and TRBJ2-2; D gene unclear. From germline, CDR1 is MDHEN and CDR2 SYDVKM. The CDR3 consists of 14 residues. Trimming removed 3 bases at V and 3 bases at J, with 8 bases between.

V is TRBV6-6 and J is TRBJ1-6, with TRBD1 identical over 9 bases. The CDR3 is made up of 16 amino acids. The V gene's germline CDR1 is MNHNY and CDR2 SVGAGI (reference sequence). The V and J ends lost 6 bases and 10 bases, in that order; junction bases with no gene match: 13. This CDR3 is CASRSGTGGGLSPLHF. CDR3 nucleotide sequence: TGTGCCAGCAGATCTGGAACAGGGGGCGGCCTATCACCCCTCCACTTT.

The chain combines TRBV5-1 with TRBJ2-3; no firm D call. The CDR3 runs 13 residues. The germline V gene has CDR1 SGHRS and CDR2 YFSETQ. V shed 3 bases and J shed 2 bases, with 7 bases lying between them. This CDR3 is CASSSHYTDTQYF. CDR3 DNA sequence: TGCGCCAGCAGCTCCCACTACACAGATACGCAGTATTTT.

The gene calls are TRBV5-1 and TRBJ2-7, with a tentative D call TRBD1 (6 bases). The CDR3 is 14 amino acids. Germline assignment: CDR1 SGHRS and CDR2 YFSETQ. The germline V and J ends were trimmed by 1 base and 5 bases, with 13 bases remaining between them. Here the CDR3 reads CASSLQAGVDEQYF. CDR3 in DNA: TGCGCCAGCAGCTTGCAGGCAGGGGTCGACGAGCAGTACTTC.

The chain has TRBV30 and TRBJ2-7; maybe TRBD2 (6 bases). In germline, CDR1 is GTSNPN, CDR2 SVGIG (reference sequence). With 1 base removed from V and 3 bases from J, the gap between germline ends came to 7 bases. The CDR3 consists of 12 residues. CDR3 in DNA: TGTGCCTGGAGTGGGGGACTCTACGAGCAGTACTTC. Translating gives CAWSGGLYEQYF.

V gene TRBV4-1 combines with J gene TRBJ2-5; no clear D gene. The CDR3 is 14 amino acids. The germline V gene has CDR1 MGHRA and CDR2 YSYEKL. V was trimmed by 1 base and J by 5 bases, leaving 11 bases between them. DNA for the CDR3: TGCGCCAGCAGCCAAGTTAGTGGTTCGGAGACCCAGTACTTC. Its translation: CASSQVSGSETQYF.

This chain uses TRBV12-3 or TRBV12-4 with TRBJ1-5; tentative D call: TRBD1 (5 bases). This CDR3 is built from 13 residues. Trimming removed 2 bases from V and 5 bases from J, with 7 bases in between. The CDR3 loop reads CASSLQQDQPQHF. CDR3 coding DNA: TGTGCCAGCAGTTTACAACAGGATCAGCCCCAGCATTTT.

The chain is built from TRBV11-2 and TRBJ2-2; D not certain. V shed 5 bases and J shed 1 base, with 11 bases lying between them. CDR3 length equals 15 residues. The germline V gene has CDR1 SGHAT and CDR2 FQNNGV. DNA for the CDR3: TGTGCCAGCAGCCCCCAGGCAGGGAACACCGGGGAGCTGTTTTTT. It encodes CASSPQAGNTGELFF.

The gene calls are TRBV5-4 and TRBJ2-4; 10 bases align to TRBD2. CDR1 SGHNT and CDR2 YYREEE come from the germline V gene (reference sequence). There are 19 residues in the CDR3. J was trimmed by 4 bases and V by 4 bases; bases with no gene match: 17. CDR3 amino acids: CASSTLPGTGTSVKNIQYF. The CDR3 region has the DNA TGTGCCAGCAGCACCCTCCCCGGGACCGGGACTAGCGTTAAAAACATTCAGTACTTC.

V and J are TRBV2 and TRBJ2-5; no definite D call. The V end lost 2 bases, the J end lost 5 bases, and 3 bases lay between the germline ends. Germline-derived CDR1 and CDR2 are SNHLY and FYNNEI. The CDR3 has 11 residues. The CDR3 reads CASSELETQYF. Written as DNA, the CDR3 is TGTGCCAGCAGTGAACTTGAGACCCAGTACTTC.